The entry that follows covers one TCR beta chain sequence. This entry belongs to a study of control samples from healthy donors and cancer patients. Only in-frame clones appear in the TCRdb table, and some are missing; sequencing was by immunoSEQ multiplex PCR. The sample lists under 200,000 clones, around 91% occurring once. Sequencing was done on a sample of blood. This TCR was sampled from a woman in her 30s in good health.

The CDR3 DNA reads TGTGCCAGCAGTTTGGGGAGATCCTACGAGCAGTACTTC. Encoded protein: CASSLGRSYEQYF. This chain joins TRBV28 and TRBJ2-7; weak D call: TRBD2 (5 bases). V was cut by 3 bases and J by 1 base, with 7 bases left in between. Germline CDR1 and CDR2: MDHEN and SYDVKM. CDR3 size: 13 residues.